What follows describes a single T cell receptor (beta chain). This clone was recorded only once. The target of this receptor is not known. Base qualities are not at hand, and no much larger clone is one base apart. This specimen belongs to a study of blood T cell repertoires in COVID-19 (dated by TCRdb to the early 2020s). With respect to the entire study: Collaborator samples came from the United States, Italy and Spain and covered acute and convalescent phases of COVID-19. The material from the prospective study consisted of cDNA or gDNA derived from T cells, B-cell-depleted T cells, or PBMCs. The dataset comprised deeply sampled blood TCRbeta repertoires from subjects exposed to, actively infected with, or recovered from COVID-19. The repertoires were released in a freely available public database meant as a resource for research on the immune response to SARS-CoV-2. The samples were drawn from two sources: the first 160 participants of the ongoing ImmuneRACE study, and 1,000 to 1,500 subjects contributed by 6 global collaborators. Sample metadata almost always included a de-identified subject ID, COVID-19 status, age in years and sex. HLA class I and class II types, where available, came from metadata supplied by the sample provider rather than from assay-based typing.

TCRbeta CDR3 regions were amplified from genomic DNA using the immunoSEQ Assay, a bias-controlled multiplex PCR. Processing in the source paper ran as follows. Within the assay, amplification of reference gene primers was used to estimate how many nucleated cells each sample contained. Sequence reads were collapsed and filtered to measure the absolute abundance of every unique TCRbeta CDR3 rearrangement. For each sample, productive Simpson clonality was calculated as the square root of Simpson's diversity index over productive rearrangements. TCRdb holds this immuneACCESS table with in-frame rearrangements only. Some clones are missing; in checked studies, unresolved V genes explain under half, and the rest has no known cause. V, J and clone size derive from that table, while D and trimming were established from the DNA sequence. Within this sample are fewer than 30,000 clones, with more than 80% of them counted one time only. Clones ranked in the top ten supply roughly 9.1% of the sample.

V is reduced by 8 bases and J by 1 base, leaving a spacing of 17 bases between them. From the cysteine up to the phenylalanine, the CDR3 has a length of 15 residues. The retained sequence is limited to the CDR3, 45 bases, with the frame set at the first base. CDR1 is given as MNHEY and CDR2 as SVGAGI, both from the germline V gene. The full study reports these points: How much clinical and demographic metadata was included differed by source and by participant, and the metadata was provided uncurated.

Collaborating institutions collected whole blood in K2EDTA tubes following their own protocols. Collaborator samples were shipped for TCRbeta analysis as frozen whole blood, isolated PBMCs, or DNA extracted from either sample type. The sample was peripheral blood. The clonotype originates from a man between 60 and 75 years old with acute or convalescent COVID-19. The chain links TRBV6-5 with TRBJ1-1; the D segment could be TRBD1, given 5 matching bases. The nucleotides read TGTGCCAGCCTAAGGCAGGGCGGTGGGAACACTGAAGCTTTCTTT. It codes for CASLRQGGGNTEAFF.